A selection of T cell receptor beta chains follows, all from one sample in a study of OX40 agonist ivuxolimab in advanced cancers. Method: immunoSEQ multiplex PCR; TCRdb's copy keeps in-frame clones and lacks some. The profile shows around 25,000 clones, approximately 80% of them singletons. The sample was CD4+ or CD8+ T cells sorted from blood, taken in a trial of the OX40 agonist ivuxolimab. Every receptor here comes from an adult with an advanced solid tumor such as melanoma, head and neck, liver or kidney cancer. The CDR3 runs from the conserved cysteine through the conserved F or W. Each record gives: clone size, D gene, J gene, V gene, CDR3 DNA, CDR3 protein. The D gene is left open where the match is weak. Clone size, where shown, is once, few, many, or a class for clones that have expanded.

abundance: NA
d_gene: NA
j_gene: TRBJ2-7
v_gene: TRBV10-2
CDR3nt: TGCGCCAGCATGAAGGTTCTGGGCGAGCAGTACTTC
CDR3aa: CASMKVLGEQYF

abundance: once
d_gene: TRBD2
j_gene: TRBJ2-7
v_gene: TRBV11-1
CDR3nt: TGTGCCAGCAGCCCCGCTGTTGGGAGGGGCCACGAGCAGTACTTC
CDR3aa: CASSPAVGRGHEQYF

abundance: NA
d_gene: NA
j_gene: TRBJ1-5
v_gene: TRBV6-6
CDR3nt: TGTGCCAGCAGTCAGGGCGGGGGTCAGCCCCAGCATTTT
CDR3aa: CASSQGGGQPQHF

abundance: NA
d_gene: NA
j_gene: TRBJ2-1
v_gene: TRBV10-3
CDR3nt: TGTGCCATCAGTGAGATCGGGGGCGGTGAGCAGTTCTTC
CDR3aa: CAISEIGGGEQFF

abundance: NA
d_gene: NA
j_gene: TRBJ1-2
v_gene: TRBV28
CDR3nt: TGTGCCAGCAGTTTGTCCCGACGGATGGGGGGTTTTATATATGGCTACACCTTC
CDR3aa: CASSLSRRMGGFIYGYTF

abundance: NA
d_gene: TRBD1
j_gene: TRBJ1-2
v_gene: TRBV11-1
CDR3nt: TGTGCCAGCAGCTTTGGGGACAGGGCTAACTATGGCTACACCTTC
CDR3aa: CASSFGDRANYGYTF

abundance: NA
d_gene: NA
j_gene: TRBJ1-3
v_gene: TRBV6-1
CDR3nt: TGTGCCAGCAGTGAAGGGTCTGGAAACACCATATATTTT
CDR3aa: CASSEGSGNTIYF

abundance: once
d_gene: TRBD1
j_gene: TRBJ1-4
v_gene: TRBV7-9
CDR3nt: TGTGCCAGCAGCTTAGGTACAGGGGCAACTAATGAAAAACTGTTTTTT
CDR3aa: CASSLGTGATNEKLFF

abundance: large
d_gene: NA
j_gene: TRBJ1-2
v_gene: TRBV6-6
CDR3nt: TGTGCCAGCACGGAGGGGTATGGCTACACCTTC
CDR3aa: CASTEGYGYTF

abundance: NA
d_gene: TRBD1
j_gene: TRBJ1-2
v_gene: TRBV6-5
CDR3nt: TGTGCCAGCAGCGGCAGGGACAGCTCATATGGCTACACCTTC
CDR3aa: CASSGRDSSYGYTF

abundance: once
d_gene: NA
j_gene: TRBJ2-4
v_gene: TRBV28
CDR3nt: TGTGCCAGCAGCTCCCAGGGAGAAAACATTCAGTACTTC
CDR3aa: CASSSQGENIQYF

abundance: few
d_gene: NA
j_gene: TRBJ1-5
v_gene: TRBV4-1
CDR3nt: TGCGCCAGCAGCCTCCTTACGTCAGGGCGCAATCAGCCCCAGCATTTT
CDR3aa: CASSLLTSGRNQPQHF

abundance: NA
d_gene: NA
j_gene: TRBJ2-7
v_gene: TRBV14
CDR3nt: TGTGCCAGCAGCCAAGGCTTCTTAGGATCCTACGAGCAGTACTTC
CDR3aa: CASSQGFLGSYEQYF

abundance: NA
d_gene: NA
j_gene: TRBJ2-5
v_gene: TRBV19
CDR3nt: TGTGCCAGCAAAATTCAAGAGACCCAGTACTTC
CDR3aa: CASKIQETQYF

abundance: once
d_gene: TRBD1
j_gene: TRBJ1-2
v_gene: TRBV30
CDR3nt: TGTGCCAGAGGGGGCGGAGGCTACACCTTC
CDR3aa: CARGGGGYTF

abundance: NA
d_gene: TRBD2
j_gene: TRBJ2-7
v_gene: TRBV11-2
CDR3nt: TGTGCCAGCAGCCGGGGGACTAGCTATTCCTACGAGCAGTACTTC
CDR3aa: CASSRGTSYSYEQYF

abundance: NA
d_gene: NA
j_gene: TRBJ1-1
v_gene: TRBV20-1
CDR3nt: TGCAGTGCTAGAGGGGGAACTGAAGCTTTCTTT
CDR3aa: CSARGGTEAFF

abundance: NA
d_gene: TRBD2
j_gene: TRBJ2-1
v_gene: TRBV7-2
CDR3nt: TGTGCCAGCAGCTCCTCGCTAGCGGGGGGCCGGAATGAGCAGTTCTTC
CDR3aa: CASSSSLAGGRNEQFF

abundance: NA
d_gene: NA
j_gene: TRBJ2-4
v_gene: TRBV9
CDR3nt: TGTGCCAGCAGCGTAGGAGGGGGGAACATTCAGTACTTC
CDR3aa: CASSVGGGNIQYF

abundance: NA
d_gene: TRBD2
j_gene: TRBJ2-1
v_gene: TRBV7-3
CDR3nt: TGTGCCAGCGGCGGGGGAGGGCCATACAATGAGCAGTTCTTC
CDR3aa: CASGGGGPYNEQFF